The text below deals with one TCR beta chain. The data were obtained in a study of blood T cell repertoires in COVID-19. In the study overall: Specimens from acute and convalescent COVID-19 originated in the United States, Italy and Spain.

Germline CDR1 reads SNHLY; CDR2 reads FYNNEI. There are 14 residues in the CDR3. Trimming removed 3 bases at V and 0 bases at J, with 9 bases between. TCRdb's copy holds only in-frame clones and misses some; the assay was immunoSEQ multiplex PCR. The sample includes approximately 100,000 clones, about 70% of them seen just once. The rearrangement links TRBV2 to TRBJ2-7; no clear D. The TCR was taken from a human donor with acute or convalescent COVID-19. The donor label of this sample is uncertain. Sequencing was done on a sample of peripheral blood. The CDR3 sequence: CASSDDSRSYEQYF. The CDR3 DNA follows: TGTGCCAGCAGTGATGACTCCCGCTCCTACGAGCAGTACTTC.